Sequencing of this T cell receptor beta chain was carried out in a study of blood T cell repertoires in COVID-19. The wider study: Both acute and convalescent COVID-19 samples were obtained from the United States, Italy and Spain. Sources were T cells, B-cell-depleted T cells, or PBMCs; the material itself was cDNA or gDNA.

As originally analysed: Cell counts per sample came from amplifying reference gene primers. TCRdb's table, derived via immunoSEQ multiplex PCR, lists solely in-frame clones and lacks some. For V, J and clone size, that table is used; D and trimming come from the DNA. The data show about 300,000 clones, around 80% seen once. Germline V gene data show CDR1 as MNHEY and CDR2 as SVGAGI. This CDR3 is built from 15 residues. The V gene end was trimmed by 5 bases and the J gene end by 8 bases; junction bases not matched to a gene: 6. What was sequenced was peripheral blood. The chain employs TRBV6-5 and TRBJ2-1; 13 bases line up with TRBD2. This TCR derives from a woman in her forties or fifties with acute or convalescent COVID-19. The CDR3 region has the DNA TGTGCCAGCAGTCCCCCGGGACTAGCGGGGCATGAGCAGTTCTTC. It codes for CASSPPGLAGHEQFF.